Presented here are 23 T cell receptor beta chains from one specimen sequenced in a study of long-term antiretroviral therapy in people with HIV. At survey level, the immunoSEQ assay was run in its v3.0 version. The table came from immunoSEQ multiplex PCR; TCRdb's copy has only in-frame clones and leaves some out. This table holds tens of thousands of clones, over 90% found once. The specimen comprised unsorted PBMCs, sampled 3.7 years after starting antiretroviral therapy. The receptors here all came from a woman between 50 and 59 years old with HIV.

The chain uses TRBV14 and TRBJ1-2; no firm D call. This CDR3 spans 14 amino acids. The V and J ends lost 2 bases and 4 bases respectively, with 11 bases between them. The germline CDR1 and CDR2 sequences are SGHDN and FVKESK. CDR3 region: CASSQLGILYGYTF. CDR3 DNA sequence: TGTGCCAGCAGCCAACTCGGAATTCTCTATGGCTACACCTTC.

The rearrangement links TRBV10-3 to TRBJ2-7, with D possibly TRBD1 on 5 matching bases. Germline CDR1 and CDR2: ENHRY and SYGVKD. The V and J ends lost 6 bases and 4 bases respectively, with 19 bases between them. This CDR3 is built from 15 residues. Here the CDR3 reads CAIRTGSATTYEQYF. The CDR3 DNA sequence: TGTGCCATCAGAACAGGTTCCGCCACCACTTACGAGCAGTACTTC.

The chain is built from TRBV6-5 and TRBJ1-1, with D unresolved. Trimming removed 3 bases at V and 0 bases at J, with 5 bases between. Germline CDR1 MNHEY, CDR2 SVGAGI. The CDR3 is 13 amino acids. CDR3 sequence: CASSYYMNTEAFF. The CDR3 DNA sequence: TGTGCCAGCAGTTATTACATGAACACTGAAGCTTTCTTT.

The table lists this clone with a count of one. The chain couples TRBV2 to TRBJ2-2; D is possibly TRBD1 or TRBD2 (5 bases each). Germline CDR1 SNHLY, CDR2 FYNNEI. This CDR3 contains 15 residues. Trimming removed 3 bases from V and 3 bases from J, with 11 bases in between. CDR3 loop: CASSEKGPYTGELFF. The CDR3 DNA follows: TGTGCCAGCAGTGAGAAGGGACCATACACCGGGGAGCTGTTTTTT.

This clone was detected only a few times. The chain employs TRBV6-1 and TRBJ1-4; D unclear. Germline CDR1 and CDR2: MNHNS and SASEGT. The CDR3 is 15 amino acids. Trimming left V 1 base short and J 5 bases short, with 11 bases between. In nucleotides, the CDR3 is TGTGCCAGCAGTGAAGACGGCCGGGCGAATGAAAAACTGTTTTTT. Its protein is CASSEDGRANEKLFF.

The chain is built from TRBV29-1 and TRBJ1-2, with TRBD1 matching over 8 bases. Germline CDR1 and CDR2: SQVTM and ANQGSEA. The CDR3 loop spans 14 amino acids. V shed 8 bases and J 6 bases; nucleotides not matched to a gene: 14. CDR3 bases: TGCAGCACCCGAGCCCGCACAGGGGGGGATGGCTACACCTTC. It yields the protein CSTRARTGGDGYTF.

This chain joins TRBV5-5 and TRBJ2-1, with TRBD1 matching 10 bases. The germline gives CDR1 SGHKS, CDR2 YYEKEE (reference sequence). This CDR3 spans 18 amino acids. Losses at the gene ends were 1 base for V and 4 bases for J; bases not matched to a gene: 11. CDR3 in amino acids: CASSLLRGADRGYNEQFF. The CDR3 DNA follows: TGTGCCAGCAGCTTGTTGCGGGGGGCGGACAGGGGGTACAATGAGCAGTTCTTC.

This chain uses TRBV12-5 with TRBJ2-2; D is uncertain. CDR1 is LGHNT, CDR2 FRNRAP, per germline. The CDR3 spans 16 residues. Deletions cut 1 base from V and 5 bases from J, with 14 bases between. DNA of the CDR3: TGTGCTAGTGGTTTGGGGGAAACCCCTAGGACCGGGGAGCTGTTTTTT. It encodes CASGLGETPRTGELFF.

This clone was counted a few times. For the CDR3, the DNA is TGTGCCAGCAGCCAAGATATGAGCCTAGCGGAACCCACAGATACGCAGTATTTT. This sequence encodes CASSQDMSLAEPTDTQYF. This chain joins TRBV4-2 and TRBJ2-3; 7 bases match TRBD2. The germline V gene has CDR1 LGHNA and CDR2 YNFKEQ. V was pared by 0 bases and J by 2 bases, with 11 bases of the junction left unmatched. The CDR3 is 18 amino acids.

This chain connects TRBV29-1 to TRBJ2-5; maybe TRBD2 (5 bases). The CDR3 has 11 amino acids. The V gene's germline CDR1 is SQVTM and CDR2 ANQGSEA. V lost 5 bases, J lost 9 bases, and 13 bases lay in between. The CDR3 loop reads CSVRGESAQYF. Here the CDR3 DNA reads TGCAGCGTTCGGGGTGAATCGGCCCAGTACTTC.

This clone was counted once. The gene calls are TRBV4-1 and TRBJ2-5; TRBD1 is a possible D gene (5 bases). V lost 0 bases and J lost 5, with 10 bases in between. This CDR3 has 14 amino acids. Germline V gives CDR1 MGHRA, CDR2 YSYEKL. The DNA for the CDR3 is TGCGCCAGCAGCCAAGAGTCAGGGCCGGAGACCCAGTACTTC. Encoded protein: CASSQESGPETQYF.

This chain connects TRBV29-1 to TRBJ1-4; 7 nucleotides line up with TRBD1. Germline V CDR1 and CDR2: SQVTM, ANQGSEA. The CDR3 covers 18 residues. V dropped 4 bases and J dropped 5; count of bases not matched to a gene: 19. The CDR3 sequence is CSVADFSVSGTANEKLFF. CDR3 DNA sequence: TGCAGCGTTGCCGATTTTTCCGTGTCCGGGACAGCAAATGAAAAACTGTTTTTT.

The rearrangement uses TRBV9 and TRBJ2-7; D is tentatively TRBD1 or TRBD2 (5 bases each). V was trimmed by 0 bases and J by 3 bases, leaving 10 bases between them. Germline CDR1 and CDR2: SGDLS and YYNGEE. The CDR3 covers 14 residues. The CDR3 reads CASSVGDGHYEQYF. The CDR3 nucleotides read TGTGCCAGCAGCGTAGGGGACGGACACTACGAGCAGTACTTC.

The V and J genes are TRBV10-3 and TRBJ2-1, with 7 bases aligning to TRBD2. The CDR3 contains 16 residues. CDR1 and CDR2 from the germline V gene are ENHRY and SYGVKD. The ends lost 3 bases at V and 0 bases at J; junction bases unmatched: 5. The CDR3 DNA sequence: TGTGCCATCAGTGACCTAGCGGCCAGCTCCTACAATGAGCAGTTCTTC. It codes for CAISDLAASSYNEQFF.

V gene TRBV7-9 combines with J gene TRBJ1-1, with D maybe TRBD1 (5 bases). The CDR3 sequence is 13 residues long. From germline, CDR1 is SEHNR and CDR2 FQNEAQ (reference sequence). V was shortened by 3 bases and J by 1 base, with 6 bases between the two germline ends. The CDR3: CASSFTGNTEAFF. The CDR3 DNA follows: TGTGCCAGCAGCTTCACAGGGAACACTGAAGCTTTCTTT. Supplemented by reference TRBV7-9 and TRBJ1-1, the full variable domain reads DTGVSQNPRHKITKRGQNVTFRCDPISEHNRLYWYRQTLGQGPEFLTYFQNEAQLEKSRLLSDRFSAERPKGSFSTLEIQRTEQGDSAMYLCASSFTGNTEAFFGQGTRLTVV.

V is TRBV7-3 and J is TRBJ1-1; D is perhaps TRBD1 (6 bases). This CDR3 region has 18 residues. Germline V CDR1 and CDR2: SGHTA, FQGTGA. The ends were cut back, 5 bases at V and 0 bases at J, with 22 bases in the middle. In DNA, the CDR3 is TGTGCCAGCAGCCCGAAAGCCCTTAAGACAGGAGTGAACACTGAAGCTTTCTTT. As protein: CASSPKALKTGVNTEAFF.

A few counts support this clone. The V gene is TRBV7-2, the J gene TRBJ1-2; D ambiguous. Trimming took off 1 base at V and 0 bases at J, with 3 bases between the two ends. Germline V gene lookup returns CDR1 SGHTA and CDR2 FQGNSA. The CDR3 totals 13 residues. The CDR3 is CASSLGPNYGYTF. CDR3 nucleotide sequence: TGTGCCAGCAGCTTAGGGCCTAACTATGGCTACACCTTC.

The J gene is TRBJ2-7, the V gene TRBV5-6; the match to TRBD2 covers 14 bases. V gave up 7 bases and J gave up 4 bases; unmatched junction bases: 7. Germline CDR1 SGHDT, CDR2 YYEEEE. The CDR3 spans 15 residues. The CDR3 loop is CASARLAGGRYEQYF. CDR3 nucleotides: TGTGCCAGCGCCCGACTAGCGGGGGGGCGGTACGAGCAGTACTTC.

This chain links TRBV5-8 with TRBJ2-7; tentatively, D is TRBD1 (5 bases). V gave up 3 bases and J gave up 3 bases, with 16 bases separating them. CDR1 and CDR2 from the germline V gene are SGHTS and YDEGEE. The length of the CDR3 is 15 residues. DNA for the CDR3: TGTGCCAGCAGCTCATTTCAGGGTCTTCTCTACGAGCAGTACTTC. Translation gives CASSSFQGLLYEQYF.

The chain combines TRBV5-1 with TRBJ2-7; TRBD2 matches 11 bases. The trim removed 4 bases at V and 0 bases at J, leaving 3 bases unmatched. The V gene's germline CDR1 is SGHRS and CDR2 YFSETQ. The CDR3 length is 15 residues. CDR3 sequence: CASSPTSGGSYEQYF. CDR3 coding DNA: TGCGCCAGCAGCCCCACTAGCGGGGGCTCCTACGAGCAGTACTTC. Combining the CDR3 with reference TRBV5-1 and TRBJ2-7 gives the whole variable domain KAGVTQTPRYLIKTRGQQVTLSCSPISGHRSVSWYQQTPGQGLQFLFEYFSETQRNKGNFPGRFSGRQFSNSRSEMNVSTLELGDSALYLCASSPTSGGSYEQYFGPGTRLTVT.

This chain links TRBV27 with TRBJ2-5; 8 nucleotides agree with TRBD2. This CDR3 region has 14 residues. Looked up from germline, CDR1 is MNHEY and CDR2 is SMNVEV (reference sequence). Germline trimming cut 7 bases from V and 5 bases from J; bases unmatched to any gene: 9. The CDR3 nucleotides read TGTGCCAGCAATTCTGGTCGGGGGGGGGAGACCCAGTACTTC. Its translation is CASNSGRGGETQYF.

As to this clone: A junction boundary mismatches the germline segment, possibly from a read error. The chain couples TRBV20-1 to TRBJ2-4, with a weak D call TRBD1 (5 bases). Germline V lookup: CDR1 DFQATT, CDR2 SNEGSKA (reference sequence). There are 11 residues in the CDR3. The DNA of the CDR3 is TGCAGTGCTAGAGATCTTGGAGTTCAGGGCTTC. Residues: CSARDLGVQGF.

As DNA, the CDR3 is TGCGCCAGCAGCCACGGACCGACGGTCAATGAGCAGTTCTTC. Its protein is CASSHGPTVNEQFF. The chain carries TRBV4-3 and TRBJ2-1, with D uncertain. The germline V and J ends were trimmed by 3 bases and 6 bases, with 12 bases remaining between them. Germline V lookup: CDR1 LGHNA, CDR2 YSLEER. CDR3 length: 14 amino acids.